Below, 21 T cell receptor beta chains from the same sample are listed, as sequenced in a study of technical replicates of blood from several donors. Repertoires were generated with immunoSEQ multiplex PCR, while TCRdb's copy carries only in-frame clones and drops some. The profile shows about 74,000 clones, just under 95% of them singletons. The sequencing input was T cells isolated from PBMCs. Receptors originate from a human donor in good health.

The J gene is TRBJ2-3, the V gene TRBV5-6; TRBD2 is a possible D gene (6 bases). The CDR3 contains 13 residues. From germline, CDR1 is SGHDT and CDR2 YYEEEE. Trimming stripped 9 bases from V and 3 bases from J, with 14 bases between. CDR3 coding DNA: TGTGCCACCGGAGCGGGCGGGACAGATACGCAGTATTTT. Encoded protein: CATGAGGTDTQYF.

The V call is TRBV30, the J call TRBJ2-7; 7 positions match TRBD1. The CDR3 loop spans 17 amino acids. J was trimmed by 7 bases and V by 3 bases; bases with no gene match: 21. Germline-derived CDR1 and CDR2 are GTSNPN and SVGIG (reference sequence). CDR3 nucleotide sequence: TGTGCCTGGAGAAACACCTGGTCCGCAGGGGGAACGGAAGAGCAGTACTTC. It yields the protein CAWRNTWSAGGTEEQYF.

V is TRBV4-1 and J is TRBJ2-6; no definite D call. CDR3 length: 18 residues. Germline lookup yields CDR1 MGHRA and CDR2 YSYEKL. V lost 4 bases to trimming and J lost 0 bases, with 16 bases between them. CDR3 amino acids: CASSLPASYPSGANVLTF. The CDR3 nucleotides read TGCGCCAGCAGCCTTCCCGCTTCCTATCCCTCTGGGGCCAACGTCCTGACTTTC.

V gene TRBV6-1 combines with J gene TRBJ1-2, with D possibly being TRBD1 (6 bases). Trimming stripped 3 bases from V and 2 bases from J, with 10 bases between. Germline V gives CDR1 MNHNS, CDR2 SASEGT. CDR3 size: 14 residues. The CDR3 nucleotides are TGTGCCAGCAGTGAGCCAGGGACAAACTATGGCTACACCTTC. Translating it yields CASSEPGTNYGYTF.

J is TRBJ2-5 and V is TRBV6-4; TRBD2 aligns across 7 bases. Germline-derived CDR1 and CDR2 are MRHNA and SNTAGT. With V trimmed by 4 bases and J by 4 bases, 3 bases remained unmatched. The CDR3 has 13 residues. The CDR3 spells CASSVTGGETQYF. CDR3 sequence (DNA): TGTGCCAGCAGTGTAACGGGGGGAGAGACCCAGTACTTC.

CDR3 sequence reads: CASSHRQGYGYTF. CDR3 bases: TGCGCCAGCAGCCACCGACAGGGCTATGGCTACACCTTC. The chain is built from TRBV4-1 and TRBJ1-2; 7 bases align to TRBD1. Germline values: CDR1 MGHRA, CDR2 YSYEKL. V shed 3 bases and J 4 bases; nucleotides not matched to a gene: 2. This CDR3 comprises 13 residues.

V is TRBV7-2 and J is TRBJ1-5; D gene uncertain. V was shortened by 1 base and J by 5 bases, with 9 bases between the two germline ends. There are 14 residues in the CDR3. Germline V lookup: CDR1 SGHTA, CDR2 FQGNSA. In DNA, the CDR3 is TGTGCCAGCAGCTTAGATGGCAGTCATCAGCCCCAGCATTTT. Its protein is CASSLDGSHQPQHF.

The rearrangement uses TRBV6-6 and TRBJ1-5, with a possible D match to TRBD1 (6 bases). The CDR3 has 16 residues. V lost 4 bases and J 6 bases, leaving 19 bases between the germline ends. Germline lookup yields CDR1 MNHNY and CDR2 SVGAGI (reference sequence). CDR3 sequence reads: CASSSYLTGSGQPQHF. The CDR3 DNA sequence: TGTGCCAGCAGTTCGTATCTAACAGGGAGTGGTCAGCCCCAGCATTTT.

This clone has a single count. The rearrangement links TRBV10-2 to TRBJ2-2; 14 bases align to TRBD2. This CDR3 has 17 residues. Germline CDR1 WSHSY, CDR2 SAAADI. Trimming took 4 bases from V and 6 from J; bases not matched to a gene: 7. The CDR3 spells CASSGGLAGVKAGELFF. CDR3 bases: TGCGCCAGCAGTGGGGGACTAGCGGGGGTGAAGGCCGGGGAGCTGTTTTTT.

The chain uses TRBV2 and TRBJ1-2, with a weak D call TRBD1 (5 bases). This CDR3 comprises 12 residues. CDR1 and CDR2 (germline): SNHLY, FYNNEI. The V gene lost 3 bases and the J gene lost 7 bases, with 9 bases spanning the gap. The CDR3 nucleotides are TGTGCCAGCAGTGAGCGCGGGGGTGGCTACACCTTC. This sequence encodes CASSERGGGYTF.

This clone was observed a few times. The genes are TRBV6-6 and TRBJ2-5; 12 bases are shared with TRBD2. The CDR3 spans 16 residues. In germline, CDR1 is MNHNY, CDR2 SVGAGI (reference sequence). The trim removed 4 bases at V and 2 bases at J, leaving 5 bases unmatched. The CDR3 region has the DNA TGTGCCAGCAGTTCATATCTAGCGGGGGGGCAAGAGACCCAGTACTTC. Its protein is CASSSYLAGGQETQYF.

The CDR3 DNA follows: TGTGCCAGCAGCGCCTGCCGGGGGCCCGCGACTAGCGGGAACACAGATACGCAGTATTTT. It translates to CASSACRGPATSGNTDTQYF. This chain links TRBV21-1 with TRBJ2-3; the table's D gene call, TRBD2, was not cross checked with the DNA. TRBV21-1 is listed as a pseudogene. The CDR3 has 20 residues.

CDR3 protein: CASSALGGVPPEAFF. The DNA for the CDR3 is TGCGCCAGCAGTGCGTTAGGAGGGGTCCCTCCTGAAGCTTTCTTT. This chain joins TRBV10-2 and TRBJ1-1, with a possible D match to TRBD1 (5 bases). The CDR3 is 15 residues long. Trimming removed 4 bases from V and 6 bases from J, with 18 bases in between. Germline-derived CDR1 and CDR2 are WSHSY and SAAADI.

The J gene is TRBJ1-5, the V gene TRBV27; maybe TRBD1 (6 bases). This CDR3 region has 23 residues. V lost 5 bases and J 0 bases, leaving 35 bases between the germline ends. CDR1 and CDR2 (germline): MNHEY, SMNVEV (reference sequence). CDR3 residues: CASSTRYAVDGLEGDNSNQPQHF. Written as DNA, the CDR3 is TGTGCCAGCAGTACACGATACGCCGTAGATGGGCTGGAAGGGGACAATAGCAATCAGCCCCAGCATTTT.

The chain is built from TRBV28 and TRBJ2-7; tentative D call: TRBD2 (5 bases). The CDR3 runs to 14 residues. Germline CDR1 MDHEN, CDR2 SYDVKM. The germline V and J ends were trimmed by 3 bases and 1 base, with 10 bases remaining between them. This CDR3 is CASSLGGLSYEQYF. Here the CDR3 DNA reads TGTGCCAGCAGTTTGGGCGGGTTATCCTACGAGCAGTACTTC. Combining the CDR3 with reference TRBV28 and TRBJ2-7 gives the whole variable domain DVKVTQSSRYLVKRTGEKVFLECVQDMDHENMFWYRQDPGLGLRLIYFSYDVKMKEKGDIPEGYSVSREKKERFSLILESASTNQTSMYLCASSLGGLSYEQYFGPGTRLTVT.

The chain combines TRBV28 with TRBJ2-2, with D possibly matching TRBD1 (5 bases). The germline CDR1 and CDR2 sequences are MDHEN and SYDVKM. Trimming shortened V by 5 bases and J by 0 bases, and 10 bases separated the two germline ends. This CDR3 is built from 15 residues. CDR3 bases: TGTGCCAGCAGTATGGGCAGGGCGAACACCGGGGAGCTGTTTTTT. Translated, it gives CASSMGRANTGELFF.

The chain has TRBV27 and TRBJ2-7, with D tentatively TRBD2 (5 bases). V was trimmed by 8 bases and J by 5 bases, leaving 10 bases between them. The V gene's germline CDR1 is MNHEY and CDR2 SMNVEV (reference sequence). There are 11 residues in the CDR3. The CDR3 region has the DNA TGTGCCAGCGCGGGTATCCACGAGCAGTACTTC. Amino acid sequence: CASAGIHEQYF.

The V and J genes are TRBV29-1 and TRBJ2-1; no clear D. The ends were cut back, 4 bases at V and 0 bases at J, with 13 bases in the middle. The CDR3 is 15 residues long. Germline V CDR1 and CDR2: SQVTM, ANQGSEA. The CDR3 region is CSVGSSYNSYNEQFF. As DNA, the CDR3 is TGCAGCGTTGGCAGTAGCTACAACTCCTACAATGAGCAGTTCTTC.

The chain employs TRBV5-1 and TRBJ1-1, with a weak D call TRBD1 (5 bases). The CDR3 has 15 amino acids. Germline values: CDR1 SGHRS, CDR2 YFSETQ. V lost 0 bases, J lost 3 bases, and 12 bases lay in between. CDR3 nucleotide sequence: TGCGCCAGCAGCTTGGCATCTCCGGGGGACACTGAAGCTTTCTTT. Translation: CASSLASPGDTEAFF.

This rearrangement joins TRBV9 to TRBJ1-1, with TRBD1 matching 7 bases. This CDR3 is built from 12 residues. Germline V lookup: CDR1 SGDLS, CDR2 YYNGEE. V lost 3 bases to trimming and J lost 11 bases; unmatched junction nucleotides: 7. CDR3 loop: CASSGQGSDAFF. CDR3 DNA: TGTGCCAGCAGCGGACAGGGCTCCGACGCTTTCTTT.

The J gene is TRBJ2-5, the V gene TRBV7-9; no firm D call. The ends were cut back, 7 bases at V and 4 bases at J, with 16 bases in the middle. The CDR3 is 14 residues long. Looked up from germline, CDR1 is SEHNR and CDR2 is FQNEAQ (reference sequence). CDR3 sequence: CASILSSVRETQYF. Here the CDR3 DNA reads TGTGCCAGCATCCTTTCTTCGGTTCGAGAGACCCAGTACTTC.